What follows are 4 T cell receptor beta chains derived from one specimen sequenced in a study of T-cell reconstitution after alpha-beta-depleted transplantation in children. It was with unique molecular identifiers that the TCRbeta library was prepared. MiXCR was run by TCRdb on the PCR reads, yielding one entry per CDR3 protein. The sample lists some 600,000 distinct CDR3 sequences, about an eighth occurring once. Here the sequenced sample was PBMCs, mostly from graft donor cells, taken 360 days after TCRalphabeta/CD19-depleted stem cell transplant. The receptors derive from a male patient younger than 18 who had a stem cell transplant for acute myeloid leukemia, so the T cells may come from the graft donor.

The chain combines TRBV20-1 with TRBJ1-1, with 9 bases that match TRBD1. In germline, CDR1 is DFQATT, CDR2 SNEGSKA (reference sequence). The trim removed 2 bases at V and 5 bases at J, leaving 9 bases unmatched. There are 15 residues in the CDR3. This CDR3 is CSARLGTGPRTEAFF. The CDR3 nucleotides are TGCAGTGCTAGACTAGGGACAGGGCCACGGACTGAAGCTTTCTTT.

This clonotype appeared a few times. The chain uses TRBV9 and TRBJ2-5; 7 bases fit TRBD1. Germline V lookup: CDR1 SGDLS, CDR2 YYNGEE. Trimming cost V 3 bases and J 5 bases; bases outside gene matches: 10. The CDR3 has 15 amino acids. The CDR3 bases are TGTGCCAGCAGCGCGAGGGGGCTAAGTGTGGAGACCCAGTACTTC. Amino acid sequence: CASSARGLSVETQYF.

The chain combines TRBV7-2 with TRBJ2-5; D is unclear. V was trimmed by 5 bases and J by 0 bases, leaving 13 bases between them. The CDR3 is 15 residues long. In germline, CDR1 is SGHTA, CDR2 FQGNSA. The CDR3 here is CASSHRPWYQETQYF. CDR3 nucleotides: TGTGCCAGCAGCCACCGACCCTGGTACCAAGAGACCCAGTACTTC.

The gene calls are TRBV20-1 and TRBJ2-3; 10 positions match TRBD2. This CDR3 is built from 16 residues. Germline CDR1 DFQATT, CDR2 SNEGSKA (reference sequence). J gave up 5 bases and V 0 bases, and 8 bases lay outside the gene matches. For the CDR3, the DNA is TGCAGTGCTAGAGATTTGAGAAGCGGGAGGGAAGATACGCAGTATTTT. Translating it yields CSARDLRSGREDTQYF.